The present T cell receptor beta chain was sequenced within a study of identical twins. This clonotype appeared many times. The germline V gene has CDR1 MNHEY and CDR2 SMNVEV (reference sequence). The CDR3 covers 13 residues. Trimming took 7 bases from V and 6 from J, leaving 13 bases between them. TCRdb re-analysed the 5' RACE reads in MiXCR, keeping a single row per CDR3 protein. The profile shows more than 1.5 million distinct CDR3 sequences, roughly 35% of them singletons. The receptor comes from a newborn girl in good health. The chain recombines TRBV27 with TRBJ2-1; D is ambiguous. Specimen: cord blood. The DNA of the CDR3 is TGTGCCAGCACAAAGGGCCCTAGCAATGAGCAGTTCTTC. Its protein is CASTKGPSNEQFF.